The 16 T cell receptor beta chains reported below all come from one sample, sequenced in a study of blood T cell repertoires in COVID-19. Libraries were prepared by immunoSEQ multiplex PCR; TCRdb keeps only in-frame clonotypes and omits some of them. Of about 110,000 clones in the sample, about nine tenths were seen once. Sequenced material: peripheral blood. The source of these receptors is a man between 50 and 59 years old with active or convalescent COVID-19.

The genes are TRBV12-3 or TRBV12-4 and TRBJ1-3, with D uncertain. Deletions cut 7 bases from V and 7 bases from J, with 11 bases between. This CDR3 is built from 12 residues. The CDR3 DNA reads TGTGCCAGCAAACCCTCCGGGAACACCATATATTTT. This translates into CASKPSGNTIYF.

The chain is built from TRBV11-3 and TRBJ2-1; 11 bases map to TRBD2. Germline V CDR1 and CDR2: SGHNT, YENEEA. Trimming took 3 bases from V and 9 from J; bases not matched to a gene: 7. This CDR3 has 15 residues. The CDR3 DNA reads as TGTGCCAGCAGCTTCGTAGCGGGAGGGCCGGGTGAGCAGTTCTTC. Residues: CASSFVAGGPGEQFF. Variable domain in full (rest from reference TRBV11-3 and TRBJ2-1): EAGVVQSPRYKIIEKKQPVAFWCNPISGHNTLYWYLQNLGQGPELLIRYENEEAVDDSQLPKDRFSAERLKGVDSTLKIQPAELGDSAVYLCASSFVAGGPGEQFFGPGTRLTVL.

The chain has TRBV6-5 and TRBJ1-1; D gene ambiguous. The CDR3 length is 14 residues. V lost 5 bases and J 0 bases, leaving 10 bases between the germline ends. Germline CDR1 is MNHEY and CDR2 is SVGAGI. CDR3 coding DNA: TGTGCCAGCAGTATAAGCCGCTTGAACACTGAAGCTTTCTTT. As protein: CASSISRLNTEAFF.

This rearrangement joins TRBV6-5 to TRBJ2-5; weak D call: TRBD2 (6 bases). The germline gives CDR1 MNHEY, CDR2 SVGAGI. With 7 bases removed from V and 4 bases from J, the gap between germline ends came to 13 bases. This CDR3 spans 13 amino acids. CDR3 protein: CASKLPGVETQYF. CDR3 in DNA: TGTGCCAGCAAATTGCCGGGAGTAGAGACCCAGTACTTC.

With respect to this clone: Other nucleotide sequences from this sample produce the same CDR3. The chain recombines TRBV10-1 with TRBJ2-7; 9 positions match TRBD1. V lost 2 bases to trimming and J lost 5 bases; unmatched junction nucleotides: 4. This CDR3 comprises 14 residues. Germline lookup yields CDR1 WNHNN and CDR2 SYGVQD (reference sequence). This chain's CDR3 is CASSEGQGMHEQYF. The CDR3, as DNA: TGCGCCAGCAGTGAGGGACAGGGGATGCACGAGCAGTACTTC.

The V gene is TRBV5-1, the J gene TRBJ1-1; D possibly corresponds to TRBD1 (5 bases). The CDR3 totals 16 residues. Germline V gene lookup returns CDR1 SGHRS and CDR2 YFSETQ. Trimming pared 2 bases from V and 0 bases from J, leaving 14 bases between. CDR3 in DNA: TGCGCCAGCAGCTTCGGACCCCGGGGGATGAACACTGAAGCTTTCTTT. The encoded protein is CASSFGPRGMNTEAFF.

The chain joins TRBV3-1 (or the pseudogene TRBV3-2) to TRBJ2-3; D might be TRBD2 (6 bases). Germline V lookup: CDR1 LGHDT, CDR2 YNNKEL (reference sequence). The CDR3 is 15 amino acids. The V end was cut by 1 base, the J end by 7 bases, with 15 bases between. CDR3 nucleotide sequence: TGTGCCAGCAGCCAAGGGGAGGCAGAAACCAATACGCAGTATTTT. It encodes CASSQGEAETNTQYF.

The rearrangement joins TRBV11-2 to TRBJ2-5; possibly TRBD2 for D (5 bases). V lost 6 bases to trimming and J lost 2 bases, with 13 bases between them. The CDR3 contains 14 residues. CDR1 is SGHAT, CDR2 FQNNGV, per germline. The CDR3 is CASRFPGSQETQYF. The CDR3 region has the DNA TGTGCCAGCAGATTCCCGGGGTCACAAGAGACCCAGTACTTC.

Written as DNA, the CDR3 is TGTGCCAGCAGTCGCCCCAGGGTACAATCCGAACCAGCTAACTATGGCTACACCTTC. Its translation is CASSRPRVQSEPANYGYTF. This chain links TRBV7-9 with TRBJ1-2; D might be TRBD1 (5 bases). Looked up from germline, CDR1 is SEHNR and CDR2 is FQNEAQ (reference sequence). The V gene lost 6 bases and the J gene lost 0 bases, with 26 bases spanning the gap. The CDR3 covers 19 residues.

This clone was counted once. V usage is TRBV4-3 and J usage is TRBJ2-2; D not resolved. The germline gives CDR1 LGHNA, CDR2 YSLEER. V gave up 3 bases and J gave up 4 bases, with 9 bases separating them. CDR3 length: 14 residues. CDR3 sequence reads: CASSQKLATGELFF. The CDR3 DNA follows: TGCGCCAGCAGCCAGAAGTTGGCCACCGGGGAGCTGTTTTTT.

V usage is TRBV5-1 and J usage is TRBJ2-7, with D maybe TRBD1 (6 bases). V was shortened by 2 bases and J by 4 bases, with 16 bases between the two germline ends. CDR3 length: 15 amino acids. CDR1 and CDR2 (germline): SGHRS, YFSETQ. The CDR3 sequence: CASSLGGSGPYEQYF. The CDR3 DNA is TGCGCCAGCAGCTTAGGGGGAAGCGGACCTTACGAGCAGTACTTC.

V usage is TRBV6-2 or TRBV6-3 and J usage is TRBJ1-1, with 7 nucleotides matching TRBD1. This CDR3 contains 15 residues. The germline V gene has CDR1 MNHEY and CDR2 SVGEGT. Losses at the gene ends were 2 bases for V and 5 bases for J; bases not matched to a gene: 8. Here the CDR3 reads CASSYGGGERTEAFF. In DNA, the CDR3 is TGTGCCAGCAGTTACGGAGGGGGCGAAAGGACTGAAGCTTTCTTT.

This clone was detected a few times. The CDR3: CASSPKRASYEQYF. The CDR3 DNA reads as TGTGCCAGCAGCCCCAAGCGGGCCTCCTACGAGCAGTACTTC. The chain recombines TRBV9 with TRBJ2-7; possible D gene TRBD2, 6 bases. This CDR3 spans 14 amino acids. Germline V lookup: CDR1 SGDLS, CDR2 YYNGEE. Trimming left V 4 bases short and J 0 bases short, with 11 bases between.

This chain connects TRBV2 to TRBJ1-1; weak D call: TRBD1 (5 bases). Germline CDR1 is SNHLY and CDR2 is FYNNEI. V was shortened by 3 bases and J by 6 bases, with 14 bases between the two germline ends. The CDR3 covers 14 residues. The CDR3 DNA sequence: TGTGCCAGCAGTGACGTCCAGGGTTTCGCTGAAGCTTTCTTT. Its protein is CASSDVQGFAEAFF.

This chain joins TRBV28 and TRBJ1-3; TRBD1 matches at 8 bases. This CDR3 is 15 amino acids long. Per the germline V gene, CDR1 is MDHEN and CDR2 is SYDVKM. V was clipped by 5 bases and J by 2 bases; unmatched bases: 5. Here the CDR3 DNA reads TGTGCCAGCAGTCCCAGGGGGCAGGCTGGAAACACCATATATTTT. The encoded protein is CASSPRGQAGNTIYF.

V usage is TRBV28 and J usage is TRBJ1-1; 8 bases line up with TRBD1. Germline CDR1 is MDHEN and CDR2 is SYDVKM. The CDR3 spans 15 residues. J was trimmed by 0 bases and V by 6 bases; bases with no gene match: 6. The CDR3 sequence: CASSETGAMNTEAFF. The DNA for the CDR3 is TGTGCCAGCAGCGAGACAGGGGCCATGAACACTGAAGCTTTCTTT.